This TCR beta chain comes out of a study of T cell changes during pregnancy in multiple sclerosis. The method was immunoSEQ multiplex PCR; TCRdb's version includes in-frame clones alone and lacks a portion of them. Here the sample spans 78,000 or so clones, 75% to 95% being singletons. The germline CDR1 and CDR2 sequences are MGHRA and YSYEKL. V lost 4 bases to trimming and J lost 9 bases, with 7 bases between them. CDR3 length equals 12 residues. The sequenced sample was CD4+ T cells from peripheral blood mononuclear cells, obtained before pregnancy. The TCR was taken from a female donor with multiple sclerosis, enrolled in a pregnancy study. The chain combines TRBV4-1 with TRBJ1-6; D ambiguous. The CDR3 here is CASSPNGSPLHF. CDR3 nucleotide sequence: TGCGCCAGCAGCCCCAACGGTTCACCCCTCCACTTT.